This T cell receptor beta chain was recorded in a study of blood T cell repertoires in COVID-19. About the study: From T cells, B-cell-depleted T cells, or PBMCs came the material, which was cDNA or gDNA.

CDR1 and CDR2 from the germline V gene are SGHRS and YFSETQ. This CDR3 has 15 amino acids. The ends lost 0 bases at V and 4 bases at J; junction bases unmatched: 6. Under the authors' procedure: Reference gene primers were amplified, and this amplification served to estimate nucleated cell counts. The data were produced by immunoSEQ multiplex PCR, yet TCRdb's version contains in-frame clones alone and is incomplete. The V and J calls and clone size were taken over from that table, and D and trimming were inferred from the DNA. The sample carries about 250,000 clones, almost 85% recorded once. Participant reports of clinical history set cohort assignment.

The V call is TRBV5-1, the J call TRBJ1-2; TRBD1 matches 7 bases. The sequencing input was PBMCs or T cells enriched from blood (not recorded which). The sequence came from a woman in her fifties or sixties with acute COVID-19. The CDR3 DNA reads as TGCGCCAGCAGCTTGGAGACAGGGCTGAGCTATGGCTACACCTTC. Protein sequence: CASSLETGLSYGYTF.